The next 27 T cell receptor beta chains were all read from a single sample in a study of T cell changes during pregnancy in multiple sclerosis. Assay: immunoSEQ multiplex PCR; the TCRdb copy retains only in-frame clones and omits some. The table has about 21,000 clones, about 88% seen once. The sequencing used CD8+ T cells from peripheral blood mononuclear cells, collected after pregnancy. Source of these receptors: a female donor in good health, enrolled as a control in a pregnancy study.

The V and J genes are TRBV7-9 and TRBJ1-2; D uncertain. The V end lost 2 bases, the J end lost 8 bases, and 9 bases lay between the germline ends. The CDR3 extends over 12 amino acids. CDR1 is SEHNR, CDR2 FQNEAQ, per germline (reference sequence). The CDR3 reads CASSLTWEGYTF. CDR3 DNA: TGTGCCAGCAGCTTAACGTGGGAGGGCTACACCTTC.

The V gene is TRBV10-1, the J gene TRBJ2-7; weak D call: TRBD1 (6 bases). V lost 11 bases, J lost 0 bases, and 17 bases lay in between. The CDR3 is 14 amino acids. Looked up from germline, CDR1 is WNHNN and CDR2 is SYGVQD (reference sequence). This CDR3 is CASQGRDISYEQYF. The CDR3 nucleotides read TGCGCCTCCCAAGGCCGGGACATCTCCTACGAGCAGTACTTC.

This clone is labeled as medium-sized. V and J are TRBV6-4 and TRBJ2-1, with 8 bases matching TRBD1. This CDR3 is built from 14 residues. Germline loops: CDR1 MRHNA, CDR2 SNTAGT. The V and J ends lost 3 bases and 3 bases, in that order; junction bases with no gene match: 1. The CDR3 DNA follows: TGTGCCAGCAGTGAGGACAGGGACTACAATGAGCAGTTCTTC. Protein sequence: CASSEDRDYNEQFF.

This clone was detected a few times. The chain carries TRBV6-4 and TRBJ2-3; the match to TRBD2 covers 10 bases. The CDR3 spans 17 residues. With 5 bases clipped from V and 1 base from J, the junction kept 9 bases outside the gene matches. The V gene's germline CDR1 is MRHNA and CDR2 SNTAGT. The CDR3 DNA is TGTGCCAGCAGTTTCTTAGCGGGAGGAGGGGGCACAGATACGCAGTATTTT. This gives the protein CASSFLAGGGGTDTQYF.

The genes are TRBV6-1 and TRBJ2-7; 7 bases are shared with TRBD2. Trimming cost V 4 bases and J 0 bases; bases outside gene matches: 9. Germline CDR1 is MNHNS and CDR2 is SASEGT. The CDR3 has 16 amino acids. The CDR3 loop is CASSVLGEGSSYEQYF. CDR3 bases: TGTGCCAGCAGTGTTCTAGGGGAGGGGTCCTCCTACGAGCAGTACTTC.

The gene calls are TRBV29-1 and TRBJ2-7; 8 bases map to TRBD1. V lost 6 bases, J lost 6 bases, and 10 bases stayed unmatched. The germline V gene encodes CDR1 SQVTM and CDR2 ANQGSEA. The CDR3 has 13 residues. The CDR3 nucleotides are TGCAGCGTCGATGGACAGGGATTCGGCGAGCAGTACTTC. This codes for CSVDGQGFGEQYF.

The gene calls are TRBV7-6 and TRBJ1-5; 8 bases match TRBD1. The CDR3 contains 14 residues. Germline CDR1 SGHVS, CDR2 FNYEAQ. The trim removed 1 base at V and 5 bases at J, leaving 1 base unmatched. The chain's CDR3 is CASSLGGQDQPQHF. CDR3 in DNA: TGTGCCAGCAGCTTAGGGGGACAGGATCAGCCCCAGCATTTT. Full variable domain (remainder filled in from reference TRBV7-6 and TRBJ1-5): GAGVSQSPRYKVTKRGQDVALRCDPISGHVSLYWYRQALGQGPEFLTYFNYEAQQDKSGLPNDRFSAERPEGSISTLTIQRTEQRDSAMYRCASSLGGQDQPQHFGDGTRLSIL.

The CDR3 region is CASSPPIWGRGNEQFF. The CDR3 DNA sequence: TGTGCCAGCAGCCCCCCGATCTGGGGTAGAGGGAATGAGCAGTTCTTC. The V and J genes are TRBV9 and TRBJ2-1, with a tentative D call TRBD2 (5 bases). V was cut by 4 bases and J by 7 bases, with 21 bases left in between. The CDR3 is 16 amino acids. The germline CDR1 and CDR2 sequences are SGDLS and YYNGEE. The full variable domain, completed using reference TRBV9 and TRBJ2-1, is DSGVTQTPKHLITATGQRVTLRCSPRSGDLSVYWYQQSLDQGLQFLIQYYNGEERAKGNILERFSAQQFPDLHSELNLSSLELGDSALYFCASSPPIWGRGNEQFFGPGTRLTVL.

The J gene is TRBJ1-3, the V gene TRBV19; 9 bases match TRBD1. CDR3 length: 17 amino acids. V lost 4 bases and J lost 4; bases outside the gene matches: 11. Per the germline V gene, CDR1 is LNHDA and CDR2 is SQIVND (reference sequence). The CDR3 DNA sequence: TGTGCCAGTAGTAGGGGACAGGGCCCCTCCAGCGGAAACACCATATATTTT. Its protein product is CASSRGQGPSSGNTIYF.

V usage is TRBV19 and J usage is TRBJ1-1; the D is unclear. Trimming shortened V by 3 bases and J by 3 bases, and 14 bases separated the two germline ends. The CDR3 runs 15 residues. Germline CDR1 LNHDA, CDR2 SQIVND (reference sequence). CDR3 coding DNA: TGTGCCAGTAGTATGGGCATATTGCTGGACACTGAAGCTTTCTTT. Protein: CASSMGILLDTEAFF.

The V gene is TRBV19, the J gene TRBJ2-2; TRBD2 is a possible D gene (6 bases). The CDR3 contains 12 residues. Germline CDR1 reads LNHDA; CDR2 reads SQIVND (reference sequence). Trimming left V 9 bases short and J 7 bases short, with 12 bases between. Written as DNA, the CDR3 is TGTGCCAGCCACTCCGGGGGCGGGGAGCTGTTTTTT. It codes for CASHSGGGELFF. The full variable domain, its missing parts supplied by reference TRBV19 and TRBJ2-2, is DGGITQSPKYLFRKEGQNVTLSCEQNLNHDAMYWYRQDPGQGLRLIYYSQIVNDFQKGDIAEGYSVSREKKESFPLTVTSAQKNPTAFYLCASHSGGGELFFGEGSRLTVL.

The V gene is TRBV5-4, the J gene TRBJ2-7; a possible D gene is TRBD1 (6 bases). In germline, CDR1 is SGHNT, CDR2 YYREEE (reference sequence). The CDR3 contains 12 residues. V was pared by 5 bases and J by 3 bases, with 9 bases between. CDR3 loop: CASREDSYEQYF. Written as DNA, the CDR3 is TGTGCCAGCAGGGAGGACAGCTACGAGCAGTACTTC.

The chain couples TRBV27 to TRBJ2-1, with 7 bases lining up with TRBD2. Germline V gene sequence: CDR1 MNHEY, CDR2 SMNVEV (reference sequence). The V segment lost 10 bases and the J segment 9 bases; nucleotides outside the gene matches: 3. This CDR3 is 10 amino acids long. The chain's CDR3 is CATGGGEQFF. CDR3 bases: TGTGCCACGGGAGGAGGTGAGCAGTTCTTC.

The rearrangement joins TRBV5-6 to TRBJ2-5; 9 nucleotides line up with TRBD2. Germline V gives CDR1 SGHDT, CDR2 YYEEEE. With 2 bases clipped from V and 3 bases from J, the junction kept 8 bases outside the gene matches. The CDR3 totals 16 residues. In DNA, the CDR3 is TGTGCCAGCAGCTTATCCGGGGCTAGCGGGGAAGAGACCCAGTACTTC. As protein: CASSLSGASGEETQYF.

The V call is TRBV7-8, the J call TRBJ2-7; 14 positions match TRBD2. J was trimmed by 7 bases and V by 5 bases; bases with no gene match: 7. The germline CDR1 and CDR2 sequences are SGHVS and FQNEAQ. The CDR3 is 15 residues long. CDR3 sequence: CASSPEGTSGGEQYF. Written as DNA, the CDR3 is TGTGCCAGCAGCCCCGAAGGGACTAGCGGGGGAGAGCAGTACTTC.

This chain uses TRBV5-1 with TRBJ2-7; maybe TRBD1 (5 bases). Germline CDR1 SGHRS, CDR2 YFSETQ. The CDR3 has 13 residues. Deletions cut 4 bases from V and 5 bases from J, with 13 bases between. The CDR3 sequence: CASSKTRVHEQYF. The CDR3 bases are TGCGCCAGCAGCAAAACCAGGGTCCACGAGCAGTACTTC. Looking up the rest from reference TRBV5-1 and TRBJ2-7 gives the full variable domain: KAGVTQTPRYLIKTRGQQVTLSCSPISGHRSVSWYQQTPGQGLQFLFEYFSETQRNKGNFPGRFSGRQFSNSRSEMNVSTLELGDSALYLCASSKTRVHEQYFGPGTRLTVT.

The chain joins TRBV4-1 to TRBJ2-7, with TRBD1 matching 10 bases. The CDR3 sequence is 16 residues long. Germline V CDR1 and CDR2: MGHRA, YSYEKL. V lost 4 bases, J lost 5 bases, and 11 bases stayed unmatched. CDR3 nucleotides: TGCGCCAGCAGCCCCCGGGACAGGGGCGGTTCGAACGAGCAGTACTTC. It specifies CASSPRDRGGSNEQYF.

The chain is built from TRBV27 and TRBJ1-4; weak D call: TRBD1 (5 bases). The V end was cut by 1 base, the J end by 5 bases, with 11 bases between. The CDR3 is 15 amino acids. Germline CDR1 and CDR2: MNHEY and SMNVEV (reference sequence). Written as DNA, the CDR3 is TGTGCCAGCAGTTTATATGTGGGGCCGAATGAAAAACTGTTTTTT. This sequence encodes CASSLYVGPNEKLFF.

The chain links TRBV19 to TRBJ1-1; 7 nucleotides agree with TRBD1. Per germline, CDR1 LNHDA and CDR2 SQIVND (reference sequence). CDR3 size: 18 residues. The ends lost 0 bases at V and 3 bases at J; junction bases unmatched: 13. The chain's CDR3 is CASSIDLMTGLGDTEAFF. The CDR3 bases are TGTGCCAGTAGTATAGATCTAATGACAGGGTTAGGGGACACTGAAGCTTTCTTT.

The J gene is TRBJ2-1, the V gene TRBV9; 7 bases agree with TRBD2. This CDR3 has 16 residues. Germline V gene sequence: CDR1 SGDLS, CDR2 YYNGEE. The trim removed 0 bases at V and 1 base at J, leaving 4 bases unmatched. The CDR3 sequence is CASSVGLSGSYNEQFF. CDR3 nucleotides: TGTGCCAGCAGCGTAGGGCTTAGCGGGTCCTACAATGAGCAGTTCTTC. Looking up the rest from reference TRBV9 and TRBJ2-1 gives the full variable domain: DSGVTQTPKHLITATGQRVTLRCSPRSGDLSVYWYQQSLDQGLQFLIQYYNGEERAKGNILERFSAQQFPDLHSELNLSSLELGDSALYFCASSVGLSGSYNEQFFGPGTRLTVL.

The chain joins TRBV9 to TRBJ2-7; no firm D call. This CDR3 has 14 amino acids. V was cut by 0 bases and J by 3 bases, with 10 bases left in between. From germline, CDR1 is SGDLS and CDR2 YYNGEE. This chain's CDR3 is CASSVELSGYEQYF. The CDR3 DNA is TGTGCCAGCAGCGTAGAGTTGTCGGGCTACGAGCAGTACTTC. Full variable domain (rest looked up from reference TRBV9 and TRBJ2-7): DSGVTQTPKHLITATGQRVTLRCSPRSGDLSVYWYQQSLDQGLQFLIQYYNGEERAKGNILERFSAQQFPDLHSELNLSSLELGDSALYFCASSVELSGYEQYFGPGTRLTVT.

With respect to this clone: Compared with germline, one end of the junction differs, possibly owing to a read error. This chain joins TRBV6-5 and TRBJ2-1; 9 bases are a match to TRBD1. The CDR3 runs 14 residues. Germline V gene sequence: CDR1 MNHEY, CDR2 SVGAGI. The chain's CDR3 is CASSYGPARDREIF. The CDR3 coding sequence is TGTGCCAGCAGTTACGGACCGGCCCGGGACAGGGAAATCTTC.

This sequence joins TRBV5-4 and TRBJ2-3, with TRBD1 identical over 11 bases. Germline V CDR1 and CDR2: SGHNT, YYREEE (reference sequence). The V and J ends lost 2 bases and 5 bases, in that order; junction bases with no gene match: 4. The CDR3 is 15 residues long. The CDR3 DNA sequence: TGTGCCAGCAGCTTTCGGGACAGGGGGGGAGATACGCAGTATTTT. It encodes CASSFRDRGGDTQYF. The full variable domain, completed using reference TRBV5-4 and TRBJ2-3, is ETGVTQSPTHLIKTRGQQVTLRCSSQSGHNTVSWYQQALGQGPQFIFQYYREEENGRGNFPPRFSGLQFPNYSSELNVNALELDDSALYLCASSFRDRGGDTQYFGPGTRLTVL.

Points on this clone: Other nucleotide sequences in the sample specify the same CDR3. The chain recombines TRBV27 with TRBJ2-1; perhaps TRBD1 as D (6 bases). The V gene's germline CDR1 is MNHEY and CDR2 SMNVEV (reference sequence). This CDR3 is built from 13 residues. V was shortened by 5 bases and J by 4 bases, with 9 bases between the two germline ends. CDR3 residues: CASSLQGYNEQFF. CDR3 nucleotide sequence: TGTGCCAGCAGTCTACAGGGTTACAATGAGCAGTTCTTC.

The chain recombines TRBV29-1 with TRBJ1-1, with D unclear. Per the germline V gene, CDR1 is SQVTM and CDR2 is ANQGSEA. The CDR3 has 12 amino acids. V was shortened by 1 base and J by 3 bases, with 6 bases between the two germline ends. CDR3 protein: CSVEAGDTEAFF. The CDR3 DNA is TGCAGCGTTGAAGCCGGGGACACTGAAGCTTTCTTT. Variable domain in full (rest from reference TRBV29-1 and TRBJ1-1): SAVISQKPSRDICQRGTSLTIQCQVDSQVTMMFWYRQQPGQSLTLIATANQGSEATYESGFVIDKFPISRPNLTFSTLTVSNMSPEDSSIYLCSVEAGDTEAFFGQGTRLTVV.

The genes are TRBV7-9 and TRBJ2-1; D is unclear. V lost 3 bases, J lost 8 bases, and 5 bases lay in between. This CDR3 has 11 amino acids. Germline V gene lookup returns CDR1 SEHNR and CDR2 FQNEAQ (reference sequence). This CDR3 reads CASSFSDEQFF. The CDR3 DNA reads TGTGCCAGCAGCTTCTCCGATGAGCAGTTCTTC.

The chain recombines TRBV7-9 with TRBJ2-5, with TRBD2 as a possible D gene (5 bases). This CDR3 contains 15 residues. Germline V lookup: CDR1 SEHNR, CDR2 FQNEAQ (reference sequence). Trimming removed 6 bases at V and 5 bases at J, with 19 bases between. CDR3 protein: CASRSYTSNGETQYF. The DNA for the CDR3 is TGTGCCAGCAGGTCCTACACTAGTAACGGGGAGACCCAGTACTTC. The full variable domain, completed using reference TRBV7-9 and TRBJ2-5, is DTGVSQNPRHKITKRGQNVTFRCDPISEHNRLYWYRQTLGQGPEFLTYFQNEAQLEKSRLLSDRFSAERPKGSFSTLEIQRTEQGDSAMYLCASRSYTSNGETQYFGPGTRLLVL.